Listed below are T cell receptor beta chains from one sample, sequenced in a study of CD8+ T cells in alopecia areata. Method: immunoSEQ multiplex PCR; TCRdb's copy keeps in-frame clones and lacks some. The table has under 110,000 clones, 60% seen once. The sequenced sample was CD8+ T cells sorted from blood, obtained at roughly week 55, from a patient treated with tofacitinib. These receptors were collected from a human donor with alopecia areata. CDR3s leave out the opening cysteine and the closing phenylalanine or tryptophan. The D gene is left open where the match is weak.

j_call | cdr3_length | d_call | v_call | cdr3_aa
TRBJ2-5 | 16 | - | TRBV10-3 | AISESFRGMGMVETQY
TRBJ2-5 | 11 | - | TRBV6-5 | ASSYGLEETQY
TRBJ1-2 | 10 | - | TRBV9 | ATKRGDYGYT
TRBJ2-7 | 12 | - | TRBV5-1 | ASSLAGQNYEQY
TRBJ2-2 | 9 | - | TRBV6-5 | ASSRSGELF
TRBJ2-3 | 14 | TRBD2 | TRBV7-9 | ASSLEAGIAPDTQY
TRBJ1-1 | 16 | TRBD1 | TRBV9 | ASSGITGAEGMDTEAF
TRBJ2-7 | 15 | TRBD2 | TRBV13 | ASSFGLAGGLAYEQY
TRBJ2-7 | 12 | TRBD2 | TRBV2 | ASSESTSGVEQY
TRBJ1-1 | 10 | TRBD1 | TRBV5-6 | ASSLGTGHAF
TRBJ2-7 | 12 | TRBD1 | TRBV6-1 | ASSPHRGSYEQY
TRBJ2-1 | 9 | - | TRBV4-1 | ASSQGDEQF
TRBJ2-3 | 13 | TRBD1 | TRBV2 | ASTEGTGVTDTQY
TRBJ2-7 | 10 | TRBD2 | TRBV29-1 | SVPGGSYEQY
TRBJ1-2 | 13 | - | TRBV14 | ASSSRDRTNYGYT
TRBJ2-1 | 15 | TRBD1 | TRBV7-9 | ASSFTGDGLIRNEQF
TRBJ1-1 | 11 | - | TRBV7-6 | ASSLGQNTEAF
TRBJ2-5 | 12 | - | TRBV28 | ASSPRDQQETQY
TRBJ2-7 | 15 | - | TRBV15 | ATSRPGDARGPYEQY
TRBJ1-5 | 11 | TRBD1 | TRBV30 | AWNGQGGQPQH
TRBJ2-3 | 10 | - | TRBV12-5 | ASGNGADTQY
TRBJ2-7 | 12 | - | TRBV7-2 | ASSLFYYSYEQY
TRBJ1-2 | 15 | TRBD1 | TRBV4-1 | ASSRSHGTGGVYGYT
TRBJ1-2 | 14 | - | TRBV12-5 | ASGLDYGYSNYGYT
TRBJ2-7 | 11 | - | TRBV7-9 | ASSGKDSYEQY
TRBJ2-5 | 12 | - | TRBV7-9 | ASSQSIRLETQY
TRBJ2-7 | 17 | - | TRBV5-1 | ASSRGRMGLRYFFYEQY
TRBJ2-5 | 12 | - | TRBV4-1 | ASSQSPGEETQY